These 5 T cell receptor beta chains share one sample of origin, sequenced in a study of blood T cell repertoires in COVID-19. Profiling relied on immunoSEQ multiplex PCR, and the TCRdb table lists in-frame clones only, not all of them. The sample has fewer than 250,000 clones; around four fifths are singletons. Sample: PBMCs or T cells enriched from blood (not recorded which). These receptors were collected from a woman aged 40 to 50 who had been exposed to COVID-19.

This chain uses TRBV7-7 with TRBJ2-3, with TRBD2 identical over 9 bases. The J segment lost 5 bases and the V segment lost 5 bases, leaving 8 bases of the junction unmatched. Germline V gives CDR1 SSHAT, CDR2 FNYEAQ (reference sequence). This CDR3 comprises 15 residues. This CDR3 reads CASSPQRGAVDTQYF. The CDR3 nucleotides read TGTGCCAGCAGCCCACAGCGGGGGGCAGTAGATACGCAGTATTTT.

Of note for this clone: Distinct nucleotide sequences in the sample also encode this CDR3. The chain recombines TRBV7-2 with TRBJ2-2; TRBD2 agrees at 14 bases. CDR1 and CDR2 from the germline V gene are SGHTA and FQGNSA. Trimming cost V 4 bases and J 1 base; bases outside gene matches: 2. The CDR3 is made up of 17 amino acids. CDR3 region: CASSSGLAGVNTGELFF. The CDR3 DNA is TGTGCCAGCAGCTCGGGACTAGCGGGGGTGAACACCGGGGAGCTGTTTTTT.

The chain has TRBV2 and TRBJ2-7, with D maybe TRBD1 (5 bases). V lost 2 bases and J lost 2, with 10 bases in between. The CDR3 contains 14 residues. From germline, CDR1 is SNHLY and CDR2 FYNNEI. In DNA form, the CDR3 reads TGTGCCAGCAGTGAAAGAGCGACAGCCTACGAGCAGTACTTC. Translation: CASSERATAYEQYF.

The genes are TRBV18 and TRBJ1-3; D gene uncertain. Trimming removed 3 bases from V and 2 bases from J, with 14 bases in between. Germline CDR1 is KGHSH and CDR2 is LQKENI. CDR3 length equals 16 residues. Here the CDR3 reads CASSPTAGLAGNTIYF. CDR3 coding DNA: TGTGCCAGCTCACCCACAGCCGGACTGGCTGGAAACACCATATATTTT.

The rearrangement uses TRBV24-1 and TRBJ1-2; 7 bases are a match to TRBD1. V shed 4 bases and J 3 bases; nucleotides not matched to a gene: 4. The germline CDR1 and CDR2 sequences are KGHDR and SFDVKD. CDR3 length: 14 residues. The CDR3 bases are TGTGCCACCAGTGACCATGACAGGGACTATGGCTACACCTTC. Translating it yields CATSDHDRDYGYTF.